The 13 T cell receptor beta chains in this list originate from one sample, sequenced in a study of patients and donors after allogeneic stem cell transplantation (dated by TCRdb to about 2020). The method behind the library was RT-PCR. Sequenced on a NextSeq 550. Starting from the raw public reads, TCRdb applied fastp trimming at Q25, assembled clones with MiXCR and retained in-frame beta chains. A single entry per CDR3 protein holds the most common genes and DNA from its merged rows. This sample holds roughly 180,000 distinct CDR3 sequences; 35% to 50% were observed only once. In total, the top ten clones hold about 30% of the sample. Sequencing used blood, either unsorted or a sorted T cell fraction (not recorded which). The receptors shown here come from a human donor who was either an allogeneic HSCT recipient or a stem cell or donor lymphocyte infusion donor (not recorded which). It is not recorded whose cells these are; they may come from a transplant donor.

This clonotype was detected once. The J gene is TRBJ2-3, the V gene TRBV5-1; 7 nucleotides line up with TRBD2. This CDR3 is built from 15 residues. V trimming: 0 bases; J trimming: 4 bases; junction bases outside the gene matches: 5. Germline V gene sequence: CDR1 SGHRS, CDR2 YFSETQ. CDR3 sequence: CASSLEASGADTQYF. CDR3 coding DNA: TGCGCCAGCAGCTTGGAGGCCAGCGGGGCAGATACGCAGTATTTT.

The V gene is TRBV12-3 or TRBV12-4, the J gene TRBJ2-3; 8 nucleotides line up with TRBD1. CDR3 length: 14 residues. With 4 bases clipped from V and 4 bases from J, the junction kept 4 bases outside the gene matches. CDR3 in amino acids: CASSSGQGPDTQYF. The CDR3 nucleotides are TGTGCCAGCAGTTCCGGACAGGGCCCAGATACGCAGTATTTT.

The gene calls are TRBV7-2 and TRBJ2-1; D unresolved. The CDR3 covers 14 residues. Germline V lookup: CDR1 SGHTA, CDR2 FQGNSA. V shed 5 bases and J shed 6 bases, with 14 bases lying between them. The CDR3 reads CASSPPTASNEQFF. CDR3 nucleotide sequence: TGTGCCAGCAGCCCCCCCACAGCCAGCAATGAGCAGTTCTTC.

This clonotype showed up just a few times. The chain is built from TRBV7-9 and TRBJ1-2, with 10 bases aligning to TRBD1. The V gene's germline CDR1 is SEHNR and CDR2 FQNEAQ (reference sequence). This CDR3 spans 14 amino acids. Trimming took 4 bases from V and 6 from J; bases not matched to a gene: 5. The CDR3 DNA reads TGTGCCAGCAGCTCGGGACAGGGGTTCAATGGCTACACCTTC. Protein product: CASSSGQGFNGYTF.

The V and J genes are TRBV9 and TRBJ1-6; 10 bases line up with TRBD1. CDR1 and CDR2 from the germline V gene are SGDLS and YYNGEE. The CDR3 runs to 16 residues. J lost 6 bases, V lost 2 bases, and 5 bases had no gene match. The CDR3 reads CASSVFRDRGNSPLHF. In DNA form, the CDR3 reads TGTGCCAGCAGCGTCTTCCGGGACAGGGGTAATTCACCCCTCCACTTT.

The V call is TRBV28, the J call TRBJ2-7; 7 bases fit TRBD2. Germline CDR1 reads MDHEN; CDR2 reads SYDVKM. CDR3 length: 15 residues. The V gene end was trimmed by 3 bases and the J gene end by 5 bases; junction bases not matched to a gene: 10. The CDR3 protein is CASSLGAAGVNEQYF. The CDR3, as DNA: TGTGCCAGCAGTTTGGGAGCTGCGGGAGTCAACGAGCAGTACTTC.

This chain connects TRBV15 to TRBJ1-1; unclear D gene. V was cut by 0 bases and J by 4 bases, with 12 bases left in between. Germline V CDR1 and CDR2: LNHNV, YYDKDF (reference sequence). The CDR3 is 15 amino acids. The CDR3 bases are TGTGCCACCAGCAGAGAGCCATCGGACGGCACTGAAGCTTTCTTT. It yields the protein CATSREPSDGTEAFF.

V is TRBV6-5 and J is TRBJ2-6; no firm D call. CDR3 size: 17 residues. Germline V lookup: CDR1 MNHEY, CDR2 SVGAGI. Trimming pared 7 bases from V and 0 bases from J, leaving 16 bases between. The CDR3 DNA follows: TGTGCCAGCAATAACGGAATAATAGGCTCTGGGGCCAACGTCCTGACTTTC. It encodes CASNNGIIGSGANVLTF.

The chain is built from TRBV27 and TRBJ2-2, with 9 bases fitting TRBD1. Germline V gives CDR1 MNHEY, CDR2 SMNVEV (reference sequence). The CDR3 runs 18 residues. J was trimmed by 6 bases and V by 4 bases; bases with no gene match: 15. In nucleotides, the CDR3 is TGTGCCAGCAGTTCCGGCTGGGGACAGGGTTCTAACGCCGGGGAGCTGTTTTTT. As protein: CASSSGWGQGSNAGELFF.

V and J are TRBV7-9 and TRBJ1-6; D is undetermined. V was cut by 2 bases and J by 14 bases, with 10 bases left in between. The CDR3 extends over 12 amino acids. Germline CDR1 reads SEHNR; CDR2 reads FQNEAQ (reference sequence). CDR3 region: CASSLIPQSLHF. In nucleotides, the CDR3 is TGTGCCAGCAGCTTAATCCCTCAATCCCTCCACTTT.

The CDR3 protein is CATSRVETEAFF. The CDR3, as DNA: TGTGCCACCAGCAGAGTCGAGACTGAAGCTTTCTTT. This chain connects TRBV15 to TRBJ1-1; D not certain. This CDR3 comprises 12 residues. Germline-derived CDR1 and CDR2 are LNHNV and YYDKDF (reference sequence). The V and J ends lost 1 base and 5 bases respectively, with 5 bases between them.

CDR3: CASGTQETQYF. The DNA for the CDR3 is TGTGCCAGCGGGACTCAAGAGACCCAGTACTTC. The chain uses TRBV12-3 or TRBV12-4 and TRBJ2-5; possibly TRBD2 for D (6 bases). The CDR3 is 11 amino acids. Trimming cost V 8 bases and J 2 bases, with 6 bases left between them.

The rearrangement links TRBV28 to TRBJ2-3, with a weak D call TRBD1 (6 bases). The germline CDR1 and CDR2 sequences are MDHEN and SYDVKM. V lost 6 bases and J lost 2, with 18 bases in between. The CDR3 is made up of 16 amino acids. The CDR3 spells CASSVQGRHFTDTQYF. DNA for the CDR3: TGTGCCAGCAGCGTACAGGGACGGCACTTCACAGATACGCAGTATTTT.